A single sample is the source of the 14 T cell receptor beta chains below, sequenced in a study of graft-versus-host responses after intestinal transplantation. Generated by immunoSEQ multiplex PCR, the TCRdb table keeps only in-frame clones and is missing some. This table has about 57,000 clones, around 90% appearing once. The specimen comprised PBMCs, sampled 26 days after transplant. The receptor set was obtained from a human patient who received an intestinal transplant, so some T cells may come from the graft donor.

The CDR3 loop is CASSPKGANEKLFF. In DNA form, the CDR3 reads TGTGCCAGCAGCCCAAAGGGGGCTAATGAAAAACTGTTTTTT. The rearrangement uses TRBV7-9 and TRBJ1-4, with a tentative D call TRBD1 (6 bases). The CDR3 length is 14 residues. Trimming removed 5 bases at V and 3 bases at J, with 10 bases between. Germline values: CDR1 SEHNR, CDR2 FQNEAQ (reference sequence).

The genes are TRBV7-6 and TRBJ2-1, with D perhaps TRBD2 (5 bases). V shed 0 bases and J shed 8 bases, with 5 bases lying between them. This CDR3 has 12 residues. Germline V gene data show CDR1 as SGHVS and CDR2 as FNYEAQ. The CDR3 DNA reads TGTGCCAGCAGCTTAGCGCGGGATGAGCAGTTCTTC. This encodes CASSLARDEQFF. Looking up the rest from reference TRBV7-6 and TRBJ2-1 gives the full variable domain: GAGVSQSPRYKVTKRGQDVALRCDPISGHVSLYWYRQALGQGPEFLTYFNYEAQQDKSGLPNDRFSAERPEGSISTLTIQRTEQRDSAMYRCASSLARDEQFFGPGTRLTVL.

This chain joins TRBV4-3 and TRBJ2-3; maybe TRBD2 (6 bases). Germline lookup yields CDR1 LGHNA and CDR2 YSLEER. The V gene lost 0 bases and the J gene lost 1 base, with 11 bases spanning the gap. The CDR3 totals 16 residues. CDR3 residues: CASSQDWASGTDTQYF. CDR3 DNA: TGCGCCAGCAGCCAAGATTGGGCTAGCGGCACAGATACGCAGTATTTT.

Turning to this clone: A read error may produce the germline difference seen at one junction end. CDR3 in amino acids: CTSGQGADGELFF. The CDR3 DNA follows: TGCACAAGCGGGCAGGGGGCGGACGGGGAGCTGTTTTTT. The V gene is TRBV27, the J gene TRBJ2-2, with 8 bases matching TRBD1. Germline assignment: CDR1 MNHEY and CDR2 SMNVEV (reference sequence). The CDR3 consists of 13 residues.

The V gene is TRBV6-4, the J gene TRBJ1-6, with D uncertain. Germline loops: CDR1 MRHNA, CDR2 SNTAGT. CDR3 length: 15 amino acids. The V and J ends lost 2 bases and 7 bases respectively, with 12 bases between them. CDR3 amino acids: CASSDRDGGNSPLHF. The CDR3 nucleotides are TGTGCCAGCAGTGACAGAGACGGAGGGAATTCACCCCTCCACTTT.

The CDR3 bases are TGTGCCAGCAGTTTGGGACAGGGAGGGACCTACGAGCAGTACTTC. Its protein is CASSLGQGGTYEQYF. V and J are TRBV27 and TRBJ2-7; TRBD1 matches 9 bases. Germline loops: CDR1 MNHEY, CDR2 SMNVEV (reference sequence). Trimming cost V 3 bases and J 2 bases; bases outside gene matches: 5. This CDR3 has 15 amino acids.

J is TRBJ2-2 and V is TRBV12-5, with TRBD1 matching over 8 bases. Per germline, CDR1 LGHNT and CDR2 FRNRAP. CDR3 length equals 16 residues. V shed 3 bases and J 3 bases; nucleotides not matched to a gene: 6. The DNA of the CDR3 is TGTGCTAGTGGTTTTAAGACAGGGGCCTACACCGGGGAGCTGTTTTTT. This encodes CASGFKTGAYTGELFF.

Notes on this clone: Its ends do not fully match the called genes, so a read error is possible. J is TRBJ2-5 and V is TRBV7-7; 7 nucleotides match TRBD2. The CDR3 extends over 14 amino acids. The germline CDR1 and CDR2 sequences are SSHAT and FNYEAQ (reference sequence). Here the CDR3 reads CASSSGGDQETQYF. The CDR3 DNA reads TGTGCTAGCAGCTCGGGGGGTGACCAAGAGACCCAGTACTTC.

V usage is TRBV28 and J usage is TRBJ2-5; 12 bases map to TRBD2. Germline lookup yields CDR1 MDHEN and CDR2 SYDVKM. CDR3 length: 15 residues. V gave up 10 bases and J gave up 5 bases; unmatched junction bases: 11. In DNA form, the CDR3 reads TGTGCCACCCGGGAAGCTAGCGGGGGGGCTGAGACCCAGTACTTC. Its translation is CATREASGGAETQYF.

CDR3 residues: CASSLSSVTGPNTEAFF. The CDR3 DNA is TGTGCCAGCAGTTTGAGTAGCGTGACAGGCCCGAACACTGAAGCTTTCTTT. The V call is TRBV28, the J call TRBJ1-1; TRBD1 might be the D (6 bases). CDR1 MDHEN and CDR2 SYDVKM come from the germline V gene. V was trimmed by 3 bases and J by 1 base, leaving 18 bases between them. This CDR3 is built from 17 residues.

The chain combines TRBV6-5 with TRBJ2-2, with 7 bases identical to TRBD1. The length of the CDR3 is 15 residues. Germline V gene lookup returns CDR1 MNHEY and CDR2 SVGAGI. After removal of 5 bases from V and 9 bases from J, the junction contained 12 bases not matched to a gene. Here the CDR3 DNA reads TGTGCCAGCAGTACAGACAGGGCCACCTTTAGGGAGCTGTTTTTT. Translated: CASSTDRATFRELFF.

This clone was recorded only once. The J gene is TRBJ2-2, the V gene TRBV5-1, with D perhaps matching TRBD2 (5 bases). Looked up from germline, CDR1 is SGHRS and CDR2 is YFSETQ. The CDR3 totals 14 residues. Trimming cost V 3 bases and J 6 bases, with 12 bases left between them. The CDR3: CASSWVVSAGELFF. The CDR3 DNA reads as TGCGCCAGCAGCTGGGTAGTTAGCGCCGGGGAGCTGTTTTTT.

The V gene is TRBV15, the J gene TRBJ2-7, with 7 bases that match TRBD2. Germline CDR1 reads LNHNV; CDR2 reads YYDKDF (reference sequence). The CDR3 contains 13 residues. J gave up 5 bases and V 6 bases, and 7 bases lay outside the gene matches. The CDR3 reads CATSRGGDDEQYV. DNA of the CDR3: TGTGCCACCAGTAGGGGAGGGGATGACGAGCAGTACGTC.

The chain combines TRBV11-2 with TRBJ2-1; 7 bases map to TRBD2. Germline lookup yields CDR1 SGHAT and CDR2 FQNNGV. The CDR3 extends over 12 amino acids. The ends lost 5 bases at V and 7 bases at J; junction bases unmatched: 2. The CDR3 here is CASSGGRNEQFF. The CDR3 DNA reads as TGTGCCAGCAGCGGCGGGAGAAATGAGCAGTTCTTC.